This T cell receptor (beta chain) stems from a study of beta chain features in type 1 diabetes. Of the isolated RNA, all was reverse transcribed, and so the sequenced material was expressed TCRB transcripts. The repertoire was sequenced with immunoSEQ multiplex PCR; TCRdb's copy has only in-frame clones and lacks some. The data show about 650,000 clones, around 12% seen once. This CDR3 has 15 amino acids. Trimming shortened V by 0 bases and J by 8 bases, and 14 bases separated the two germline ends. Germline V CDR1 and CDR2: SGDLS, YYNGEE. This clone was seen a few times. Its cognate antigen is unknown. General study points: All four CD4+ subsets of Type 1 diabetes patients contained TCRB CDR3s that were moderately but significantly shorter.

Sequencing was performed on naive CD4+ T cells from blood. The chain links TRBV9 to TRBJ1-4; D ambiguous. The sequence was collected from a man younger than 45 with type 1 diabetes. CDR3 DNA sequence: TGTGCCAGCAGCGTAGGGGGAGGGTTTGACGAAAAACTGTTTTTT. Protein sequence: CASSVGGGFDEKLFF.